A single sample is the source of the 31 T cell receptor beta chains below, sequenced in a study of radiation and T cells in renal cell carcinoma. TCRdb's copy holds only in-frame clones and misses some; the assay was immunoSEQ multiplex PCR. The sample carries around 99,000 clones, around 84% recorded once. Time point here: blood 4 weeks post-SBRT, at nephrectomy. Treatment meaning: 15 Gy SBRT to primary tumor, nephrectomy 4 weeks later. Sequenced material: blood, taken from a patient whose treatment included radiotherapy and nephrectomy. The receptors were sampled from a man between 60 and 75 years old with renal cell carcinoma.

This sequence joins TRBV18 and TRBJ2-1, with D perhaps matching TRBD1 (5 bases). V was clipped by 2 bases and J by 8 bases, with 10 bases between them. In germline, CDR1 is KGHSH, CDR2 LQKENI. The CDR3 loop spans 13 amino acids. The CDR3: CASSPRLGDEQFF. For the CDR3, the DNA is TGTGCCAGCTCACCAAGGTTAGGGGATGAGCAGTTCTTC.

This clone showed up just once. V usage is TRBV5-4 and J usage is TRBJ1-1; TRBD1 agrees at 9 bases. There are 13 residues in the CDR3. V lost 4 bases to trimming and J lost 5 bases; unmatched junction nucleotides: 3. Germline values: CDR1 SGHNT, CDR2 YYREEE (reference sequence). The CDR3 nucleotides read TGTGCCAGCAGCAAGGACAGGGGAACTGAAGCTTTCTTT. Translated, it gives CASSKDRGTEAFF. The full variable domain, its missing parts supplied by reference TRBV5-4 and TRBJ1-1, is ETGVTQSPTHLIKTRGQQVTLRCSSQSGHNTVSWYQQALGQGPQFIFQYYREEENGRGNFPPRFSGLQFPNYSSELNVNALELDDSALYLCASSKDRGTEAFFGQGTRLTVV.

The chain is built from TRBV4-1 and TRBJ2-7; D may be TRBD2 (5 bases). Germline V gives CDR1 MGHRA, CDR2 YSYEKL. V gave up 1 base and J gave up 3 bases, with 10 bases separating them. CDR3 size: 14 residues. The CDR3 nucleotides are TGCGCCAGCAGCCAAGTCGTAAGCGGCTACGAGCAGTACTTC. Its protein product is CASSQVVSGYEQYF.

The V and J genes are TRBV5-4 and TRBJ1-3; 8 bases align to TRBD1. V gave up 2 bases and J gave up 8 bases; unmatched junction bases: 3. CDR1 is SGHNT and CDR2 is YYREEE in the germline V gene (reference sequence). This CDR3 region has 13 residues. The CDR3 here is CASSFGQGDTIYF. The CDR3 coding sequence is TGTGCCAGCAGCTTCGGACAGGGAGACACCATATATTTT.

The chain is built from TRBV5-6 and TRBJ1-5, with 11 bases that match TRBD1. Germline CDR1 and CDR2: SGHDT and YYEEEE. The CDR3 spans 16 residues. Unmatched junction bases numbered 9, after V lost 4 bases and J lost 6 bases. The chain's CDR3 is CASSLPPGQGVQPQHF. CDR3 coding DNA: TGTGCCAGCAGCCTCCCCCCGGGACAGGGGGTTCAGCCCCAGCATTTT.

The rearrangement joins TRBV7-9 to TRBJ1-3; unclear D gene. The CDR3 runs to 15 residues. CDR1 and CDR2 (germline): SEHNR, FQNEAQ (reference sequence). V was pared by 5 bases and J by 0 bases, with 11 bases between. Written as DNA, the CDR3 is TGTGCCAGCAGCGTATCTAGTAGCTCTGGAAACACCATATATTTT. Its translation: CASSVSSSSGNTIYF.

The rearrangement uses TRBV20-1 and TRBJ1-1; no clear D. There are 10 residues in the CDR3. CDR1 and CDR2 (germline): DFQATT, SNEGSKA (reference sequence). Trimming stripped 3 bases from V and 5 bases from J, with 4 bases between. CDR3 nucleotides: TGCAGTGCTAGGGCAACTGAAGCTTTCTTT. As protein: CSARATEAFF.

This sequence joins TRBV5-4 and TRBJ2-3; no clear D. The CDR3 is made up of 14 amino acids. Germline assignment: CDR1 SGHNT and CDR2 YYREEE (reference sequence). The V end lost 0 bases, the J end lost 0 bases, and 5 bases lay between the germline ends. The CDR3 nucleotides are TGTGCCAGCAGCTTGGAGGAGAGCACAGATACGCAGTATTTT. Its protein is CASSLEESTDTQYF.

The gene calls are TRBV6-1 and TRBJ2-7; a weak D match, TRBD2 (6 bases). There are 16 residues in the CDR3. Germline V gene lookup returns CDR1 MNHNS and CDR2 SASEGT. V dropped 0 bases and J dropped 6 bases, with 18 bases sitting between them. The CDR3 spells CASSEAPRFSSAEQYF. CDR3 coding DNA: TGTGCCAGCAGTGAAGCGCCCCGTTTTTCTAGCGCCGAGCAGTACTTC.

In its sample, this clone was seen once. The chain combines TRBV27 with TRBJ2-1; 10 bases fit TRBD2. The J segment lost 2 bases and the V segment lost 5 bases, leaving 3 bases of the junction unmatched. CDR1 MNHEY and CDR2 SMNVEV come from the germline V gene (reference sequence). The CDR3 spans 15 residues. The CDR3, as DNA: TGTGCCAGCAGTATAGCGGGAGGTCCCTACAATGAGCAGTTCTTC. Protein: CASSIAGGPYNEQFF.

The chain combines TRBV15 with TRBJ2-1; 12 bases match TRBD2. CDR1 and CDR2 from the germline V gene are LNHNV and YYDKDF (reference sequence). Unmatched junction bases numbered 12, after V lost 0 bases and J lost 0 bases. This CDR3 region has 21 residues. CDR3 sequence (DNA): TGTGCCACCAGCAGAGAGGTTAGGACTAGCGGGGCCAAAATCTCCTACAATGAGCAGTTCTTC. Protein product: CATSREVRTSGAKISYNEQFF.

This chain links TRBV6-5 with TRBJ1-2; D is perhaps TRBD1 (6 bases). This CDR3 contains 14 residues. The V gene's germline CDR1 is MNHEY and CDR2 SVGAGI. V shed 7 bases and J shed 5 bases, with 17 bases lying between them. Here the CDR3 DNA reads TGTGCCAGCACTACACAGGGCGCACCTTATGGCTACACCTTC. Protein sequence: CASTTQGAPYGYTF.

V usage is TRBV11-2 and J usage is TRBJ2-7, with 7 bases fitting TRBD1. J lost 2 bases, V lost 5 bases, and 9 bases had no gene match. The CDR3 is 15 amino acids. CDR1 and CDR2 (germline): SGHAT, FQNNGV. The CDR3 is CASSPRQGKTYEQYF. CDR3 DNA: TGTGCCAGCAGCCCCCGACAGGGTAAGACCTACGAGCAGTACTTC.

The rearrangement uses TRBV4-3 and TRBJ1-6; D not certain. CDR1 LGHNA and CDR2 YSLEER come from the germline V gene. The length of the CDR3 is 13 residues. The V end was cut by 4 bases, the J end by 10 bases, with 11 bases between. The DNA for the CDR3 is TGCGCCAGCAGCCCAGCACCCGCGTCACCCCTCCACTTT. Its translation: CASSPAPASPLHF.

The chain combines TRBV6-1 with TRBJ2-5; D call uncertain. Trimming shortened V by 7 bases and J by 5 bases, and 8 bases separated the two germline ends. This CDR3 has 11 residues. CDR1 is MNHNS, CDR2 SASEGT, per germline. In DNA form, the CDR3 reads TGTGCCAGCACTGATGGGGAGACCCAGTACTTC. This encodes CASTDGETQYF.

CDR3 residues: CASSPPGGEQFF. As DNA, the CDR3 is TGTGCCAGCAGTCCCCCAGGGGGCGAGCAGTTCTTC. V and J are TRBV27 and TRBJ2-1; 8 nucleotides agree with TRBD1. The V segment lost 5 bases and the J segment 10 bases; nucleotides outside the gene matches: 4. Germline values: CDR1 MNHEY, CDR2 SMNVEV (reference sequence). This CDR3 comprises 12 residues.

This chain joins TRBV6-5 and TRBJ2-5, with D perhaps matching TRBD1 (6 bases). V lost 6 bases and J lost 2, with 13 bases in between. This CDR3 is 14 amino acids long. The V gene's germline CDR1 is MNHEY and CDR2 SVGAGI. The CDR3 DNA sequence: TGTGCCAGCAGCCCCTTGAGGGGGCAAGAGACCCAGTACTTC. It specifies CASSPLRGQETQYF.

This chain uses TRBV4-1 with TRBJ1-2, with TRBD1 matching 7 bases. V was clipped by 4 bases and J by 8 bases; unmatched bases: 19. This CDR3 region has 17 residues. Germline CDR1 reads MGHRA; CDR2 reads YSYEKL. CDR3 in amino acids: CASSPKWPRGDSRGYTF. The DNA of the CDR3 is TGCGCCAGCAGCCCAAAGTGGCCCCGGGGGGACAGCCGCGGCTACACCTTC.

Of note for this clone: Other DNA sequences in the same sample also yield this CDR3. This chain connects TRBV5-1 to TRBJ2-5, with 7 nucleotides matching TRBD1. This CDR3 contains 13 residues. Germline-derived CDR1 and CDR2 are SGHRS and YFSETQ. Trimming at V came to 4 bases and at J to 5 bases, leaving 5 bases not matched to a gene. DNA of the CDR3: TGCGCCAGCAGCCTACAGGGGTTGGAGACCCAGTACTTC. This gives the protein CASSLQGLETQYF.

This clone was seen only once. This rearrangement joins TRBV11-3 to TRBJ2-7; no reliable D call. The CDR3 runs to 14 residues. V lost 2 bases to trimming and J lost 7 bases, with 15 bases between them. The germline V gene has CDR1 SGHNT and CDR2 YENEEA. CDR3 protein: CASSLSPRDTEQYF. The CDR3 DNA sequence: TGTGCCAGCAGCTTAAGTCCTAGGGATACAGAGCAGTACTTC.

J is TRBJ1-2 and V is TRBV28; no clear D gene. This CDR3 spans 15 amino acids. The germline V gene encodes CDR1 MDHEN and CDR2 SYDVKM. V gave up 5 bases and J gave up 7 bases, with 20 bases separating them. DNA of the CDR3: TGTGCCAGCAGTAGCCCCGGCAGGACCCTACTTGGCTACACCTTC. Its protein is CASSSPGRTLLGYTF.

The chain is built from TRBV13 and TRBJ2-2; TRBD1 is a possible D gene (6 bases). This CDR3 is built from 16 residues. V was shortened by 3 bases and J by 1 base, with 12 bases between the two germline ends. Germline V gene lookup returns CDR1 PRHDT and CDR2 FYEKMQ (reference sequence). The chain's CDR3 is CASSLGPGQNTGELFF. As DNA, the CDR3 is TGTGCCAGCAGCTTGGGGCCGGGACAGAACACCGGGGAGCTGTTTTTT.

The DNA for the CDR3 is TGTGCCAGCAGTTTATGGAGACTAGCGGGAGGGCCCGGCGCACTTTACTTC. This sequence encodes CASSLWRLAGGPGALYF. The chain has TRBV28 and TRBJ2-4; 14 bases align to TRBD2. The CDR3 loop spans 17 amino acids. After removal of 0 bases from V and 16 bases from J, the junction contained 14 bases not matched to a gene. The germline V gene encodes CDR1 MDHEN and CDR2 SYDVKM.

This chain joins TRBV30 and TRBJ1-2, with a possible D match to TRBD1 (5 bases). CDR3 size: 12 residues. CDR1 is GTSNPN, CDR2 SVGIG, per germline (reference sequence). V lost 3 bases and J lost 5, with 10 bases in between. In DNA form, the CDR3 reads TGTGCCTGGAGCCCACGACAGTATGGCTACACCTTC. Translation gives CAWSPRQYGYTF.

This chain uses TRBV27 with TRBJ2-7; TRBD2 matches at 11 bases. V lost 6 bases to trimming and J lost 4 bases; unmatched junction nucleotides: 8. CDR3 length: 15 residues. Germline CDR1 reads MNHEY; CDR2 reads SMNVEV (reference sequence). The CDR3 nucleotides are TGTGCCAGCAGCAAAACTAGCGGGAGTCTTTACGAGCAGTACTTC. It is translated as CASSKTSGSLYEQYF.

The rearrangement links TRBV5-6 to TRBJ2-2; D gene unclear. Deletions cut 0 bases from V and 9 bases from J, with 9 bases between. Germline V gives CDR1 SGHDT, CDR2 YYEEEE. The CDR3 totals 13 residues. CDR3 sequence reads: CASSLDLAWELFF. CDR3 DNA sequence: TGTGCCAGCAGCTTGGATCTGGCGTGGGAGCTGTTTTTT.

The J gene is TRBJ1-6, the V gene TRBV7-9; TRBD1 agrees at 9 bases. Losses at the gene ends were 4 bases for V and 9 bases for J; bases not matched to a gene: 10. CDR3 length equals 16 residues. Germline CDR1 reads SEHNR; CDR2 reads FQNEAQ (reference sequence). The CDR3 region has the DNA TGTGCCAGCAGCTCCGGCCGGACAGGGGTTGGTTCACCCCTCCACTTT. This gives the protein CASSSGRTGVGSPLHF.

This sequence joins TRBV5-1 and TRBJ2-3; 8 bases are shared with TRBD2. This CDR3 has 15 residues. Losses at the gene ends were 2 bases for V and 4 bases for J; bases not matched to a gene: 6. Germline V gene lookup returns CDR1 SGHRS and CDR2 YFSETQ. CDR3 sequence: CASSLSAGVPDTQYF. Written as DNA, the CDR3 is TGCGCCAGCAGCTTATCAGCGGGAGTCCCAGATACGCAGTATTTT. The variable domain in full, with the rest retrieved from reference TRBV5-1 and TRBJ2-3, is KAGVTQTPRYLIKTRGQQVTLSCSPISGHRSVSWYQQTPGQGLQFLFEYFSETQRNKGNFPGRFSGRQFSNSRSEMNVSTLELGDSALYLCASSLSAGVPDTQYFGPGTRLTVL.

V and J are TRBV5-1 and TRBJ2-2; D perhaps matches TRBD2 (6 bases). V lost 1 base, J lost 5 bases, and 12 bases lay in between. From germline, CDR1 is SGHRS and CDR2 YFSETQ. This CDR3 has 15 amino acids. In DNA, the CDR3 is TGCGCCAGCAGCTTGTTGGGGGGAGAAACCGGGGAGCTGTTTTTT. Translating gives CASSLLGGETGELFF. The full variable domain, completed using reference TRBV5-1 and TRBJ2-2, is KAGVTQTPRYLIKTRGQQVTLSCSPISGHRSVSWYQQTPGQGLQFLFEYFSETQRNKGNFPGRFSGRQFSNSRSEMNVSTLELGDSALYLCASSLLGGETGELFFGEGSRLTVL.

The V and J genes are TRBV29-1 and TRBJ1-1; TRBD1 might be the D (5 bases). Trimming left V 2 bases short and J 1 base short, with 5 bases between. The germline gives CDR1 SQVTM, CDR2 ANQGSEA. CDR3 size: 12 residues. CDR3 loop: CSVERGNTEAFF. CDR3 coding DNA: TGCAGCGTTGAAAGGGGGAACACTGAAGCTTTCTTT.

The rearrangement joins TRBV5-1 to TRBJ2-1, with D possibly matching TRBD2 (6 bases). V lost 2 bases to trimming and J lost 0 bases, with 12 bases between them. The CDR3 runs to 16 residues. CDR1 is SGHRS and CDR2 is YFSETQ in the germline V gene. In nucleotides, the CDR3 is TGCGCCAGCAGCTTCGGGGACGGGAGCTCCTACAATGAGCAGTTCTTC. Amino acids: CASSFGDGSSYNEQFF.